The clone carrying this T cell receptor beta chain has a handful of counts. What it binds is unknown. Other DNA sequences from this sample encode an identical CDR3 as well. V lost 8 bases, J lost 0 bases, and 10 bases lay in between. The germline gives CDR1 SNHLY, CDR2 FYNNEI. CDR3 length: 13 residues. Here immunoSEQ multiplex PCR was the method, and the copy in TCRdb shows in-frame clones only, minus some. Among 2 million to 2.5 million clones, approximately 95% were seen once, and the ten largest hold 0.39%. This entry is derived from a study of shared clonotypes between healthy human individuals. Study-level background: For every donor, three CD4 naive, three CD4 memory, two CD8 naive and one CD8 memory plates were used.

Study outcomes and limitations: The donor pool, a small one, limited the genetic and exposure-history diversity represented.

The chain links TRBV2 to TRBJ1-1; D not resolved. The sequence was collected from a young man in good health. Some clones in this sample may be carry-over from other donors' samples. Sequencing input: naive CD4+ T cells from PBMCs. Specified subset: CD45RA+ positively selected. The DNA of the CDR3 is TGTGCCAGCCGAACAGCCATGAACACTGAAGCTTTCTTT. Its translation: CASRTAMNTEAFF.